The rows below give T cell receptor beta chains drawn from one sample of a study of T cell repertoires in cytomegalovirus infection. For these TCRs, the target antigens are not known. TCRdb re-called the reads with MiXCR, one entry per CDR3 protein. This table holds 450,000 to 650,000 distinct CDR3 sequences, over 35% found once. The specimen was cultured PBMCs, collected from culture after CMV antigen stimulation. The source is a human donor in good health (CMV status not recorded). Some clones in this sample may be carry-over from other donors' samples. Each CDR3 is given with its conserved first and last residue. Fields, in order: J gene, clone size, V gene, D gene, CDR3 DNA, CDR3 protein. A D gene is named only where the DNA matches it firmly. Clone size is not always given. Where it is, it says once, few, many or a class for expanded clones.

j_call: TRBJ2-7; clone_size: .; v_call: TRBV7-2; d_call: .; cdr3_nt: TGTGCCAGCAGCTTAGCGTGGGGCCAGAGGGTCTACGAGCAGTACTTC; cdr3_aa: CASSLAWGQRVYEQYF
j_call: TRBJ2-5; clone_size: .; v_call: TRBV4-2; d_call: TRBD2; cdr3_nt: TGTGCCAGCAGCCAAGAGGGTGGGACTAGCGGGGGCTCACAAGAGACCCAGTACTTC; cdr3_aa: CASSQEGGTSGGSQETQYF
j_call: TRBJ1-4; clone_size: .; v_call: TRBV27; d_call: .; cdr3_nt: TGTGCCAGCAGTTCTGTGTCACTCGGGGAAAAACTGTTTTTT; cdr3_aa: CASSSVSLGEKLFF
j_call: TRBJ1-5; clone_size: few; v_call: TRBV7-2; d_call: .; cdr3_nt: TGTGCCAGCAGCTCGACAGCGGGTCAGCCCCAGCATTTT; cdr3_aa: CASSSTAGQPQHF
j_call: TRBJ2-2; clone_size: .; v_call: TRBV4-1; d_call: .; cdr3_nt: TGCGCCAGCAGCCCCCTCGAAGGGAACACCGGGGAGCTGTTTTTT; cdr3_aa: CASSPLEGNTGELFF
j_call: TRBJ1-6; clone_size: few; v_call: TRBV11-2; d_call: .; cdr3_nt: TGTGCCAGCAGCTTTCGGGACGTAAATTCACCCCTCCACTTT; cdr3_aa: CASSFRDVNSPLHF
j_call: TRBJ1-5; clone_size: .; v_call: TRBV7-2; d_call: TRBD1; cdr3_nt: TGTGCCAGCAGCACTCAGGGACAGGGGAGTCAGCCCCAGCATTTT; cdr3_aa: CASSTQGQGSQPQHF
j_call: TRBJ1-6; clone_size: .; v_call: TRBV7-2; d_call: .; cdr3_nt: TGTGCCAGCAGCTTGACTGGGACCTATAATTCACCCCTCCACTTT; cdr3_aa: CASSLTGTYNSPLHF
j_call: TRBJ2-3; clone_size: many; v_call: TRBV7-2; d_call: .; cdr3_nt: TGTGCCAGCAGCTTAGGGCGGGGCCGCACAGATACGCAGTATTTT; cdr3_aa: CASSLGRGRTDTQYF
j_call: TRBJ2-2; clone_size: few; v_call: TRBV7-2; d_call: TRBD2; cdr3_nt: TGTGCCAGCAGCTTAGTGCGGGGGGGAGCCGGGGAGCTGTTTTTT; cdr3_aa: CASSLVRGGAGELFF
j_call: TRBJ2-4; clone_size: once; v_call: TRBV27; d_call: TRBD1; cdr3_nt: TGTGCCAGCAGCCGACAGGGTACCAAAAACATTCAGTACTTC; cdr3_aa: CASSRQGTKNIQYF
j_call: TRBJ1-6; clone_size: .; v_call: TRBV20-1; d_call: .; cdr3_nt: TGCAGTGCTAGAGGACAGCCCAACTATAGTTCACCCCTCCACTTT; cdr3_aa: CSARGQPNYSSPLHF
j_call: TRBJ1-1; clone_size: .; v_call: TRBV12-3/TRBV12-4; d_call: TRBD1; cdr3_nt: TGTGCCAGCAGCGACAGGGGTGCTGAAGCTTTCTTT; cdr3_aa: CASSDRGAEAFF
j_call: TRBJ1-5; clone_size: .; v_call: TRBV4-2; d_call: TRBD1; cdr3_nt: TGTGCCAGCAGCCAAAAACAGGGGGCGGGTCAGCCCCAGCATTTT; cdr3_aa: CASSQKQGAGQPQHF
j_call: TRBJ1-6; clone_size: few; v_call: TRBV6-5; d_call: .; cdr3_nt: TGTGCCAGCAGTTATGGGTACAGGGCGGCATCACCCCTCCACTTT; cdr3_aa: CASSYGYRAASPLHF
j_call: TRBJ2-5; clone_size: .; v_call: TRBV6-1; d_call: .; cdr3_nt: TGTGCCAGCAGTGATTTTGCGGCTACTCAAGAGACCCAGTACTTC; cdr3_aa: CASSDFAATQETQYF
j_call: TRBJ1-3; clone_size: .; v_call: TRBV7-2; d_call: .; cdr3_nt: TGTGCCAGCAGCCAGAGGGACCCCGGAAACACCATATATTTT; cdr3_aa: CASSQRDPGNTIYF
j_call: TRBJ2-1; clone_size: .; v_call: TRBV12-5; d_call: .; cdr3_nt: TGTGCTAGTGGTTTGGCACGGGGGCGCAATGAGCAGTTCTTC; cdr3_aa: CASGLARGRNEQFF
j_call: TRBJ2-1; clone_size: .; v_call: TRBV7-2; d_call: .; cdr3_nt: TGTGCCAGCAGCTTCGGGTGGAATGAGCAGTTCTTC; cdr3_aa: CASSFGWNEQFF
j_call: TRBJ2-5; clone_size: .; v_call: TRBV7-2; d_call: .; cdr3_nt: TGTGCCAGCAGCTTAGTCTTCGGGGGTCGGGAGACCCAGTACTTC; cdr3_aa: CASSLVFGGRETQYF
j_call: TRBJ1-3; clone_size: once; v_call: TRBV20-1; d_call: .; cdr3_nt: TGCAGTGCTAGAAAGGGGTCTGGAAACACCATATATTTT; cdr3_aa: CSARKGSGNTIYF
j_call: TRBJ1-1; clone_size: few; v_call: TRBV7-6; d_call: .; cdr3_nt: TGTGCCAGCAGGATATACGAGGGCACTGAAGCTTTCTTT; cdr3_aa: CASRIYEGTEAFF
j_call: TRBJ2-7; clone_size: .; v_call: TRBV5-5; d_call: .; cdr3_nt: TGTGCCAGCAGCCCAATCCAGGGACTCCTGAGCTCCTACGAGCAGTACTTC; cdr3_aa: CASSPIQGLLSSYEQYF
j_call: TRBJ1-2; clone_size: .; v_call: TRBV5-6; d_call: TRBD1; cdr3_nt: TGTGCCAGCAGCTTGGGGACAGGCATTGCGGGCTACACCTTC; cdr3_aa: CASSLGTGIAGYTF
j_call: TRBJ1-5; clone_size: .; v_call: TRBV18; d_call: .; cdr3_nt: TGTGCCAGCTCCGCAGCGGAGGCTGGGGACAATCAGCCCCAGCATTTT; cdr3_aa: CASSAAEAGDNQPQHF
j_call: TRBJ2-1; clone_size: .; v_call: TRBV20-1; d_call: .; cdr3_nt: TGCAGTGCTAAGGTCGACAATGAGCAGTTCTTC; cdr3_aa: CSAKVDNEQFF
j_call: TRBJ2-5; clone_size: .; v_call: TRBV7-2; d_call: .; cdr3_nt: TGTGCCAGCAGCATAAGTCGCGAGACCCAGTACTTC; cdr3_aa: CASSISRETQYF
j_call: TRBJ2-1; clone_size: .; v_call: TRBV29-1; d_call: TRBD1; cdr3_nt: TGCAGCGCTGACGCCCAGGGACAGGGGGGGAATGAGCAGTTCTTC; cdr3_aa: CSADAQGQGGNEQFF
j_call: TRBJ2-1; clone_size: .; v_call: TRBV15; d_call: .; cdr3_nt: TGTGCCACCAGCAGAGACCCGCGACAAAATGAGCAGTTCTTC; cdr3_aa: CATSRDPRQNEQFF
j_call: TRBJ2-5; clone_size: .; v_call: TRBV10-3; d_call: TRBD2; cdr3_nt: TGTGCCATCAAACTAGCGGAGGGAGAGACCCAGTACTTC; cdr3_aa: CAIKLAEGETQYF
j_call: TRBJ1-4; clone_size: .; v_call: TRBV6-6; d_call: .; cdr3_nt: TGTGCCAGCAGTTACTCATCCCAACTTAGCGGGGCTAATGAAAAACTGTTTTTT; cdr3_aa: CASSYSSQLSGANEKLFF
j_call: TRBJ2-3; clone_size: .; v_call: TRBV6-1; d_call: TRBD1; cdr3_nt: TGTGCCAGCAGCGACAGGGTCCCAGATACGCAGTATTTT; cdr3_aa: CASSDRVPDTQYF
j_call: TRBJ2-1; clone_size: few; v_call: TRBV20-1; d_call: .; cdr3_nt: TGCAGTGCCCCGCGGGCCGGAAGGAATGAGCAGTTCTTC; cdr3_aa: CSAPRAGRNEQFF
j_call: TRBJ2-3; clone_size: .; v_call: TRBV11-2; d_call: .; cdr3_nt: TGTGCCAGCAGCTGGAGTGGGGGATTGGATACGCAGTATTTT; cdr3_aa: CASSWSGGLDTQYF
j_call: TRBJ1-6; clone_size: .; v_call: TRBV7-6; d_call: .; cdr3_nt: TGTGCCAGCAGCCTAGAGGGGGTGGCACCCCTCCACTTT; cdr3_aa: CASSLEGVAPLHF
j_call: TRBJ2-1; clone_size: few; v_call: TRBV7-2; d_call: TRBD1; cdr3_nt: TGTGCCAGCAGCTCACAGGGGGCGAATGAGCAGTTCTTC; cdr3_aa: CASSSQGANEQFF